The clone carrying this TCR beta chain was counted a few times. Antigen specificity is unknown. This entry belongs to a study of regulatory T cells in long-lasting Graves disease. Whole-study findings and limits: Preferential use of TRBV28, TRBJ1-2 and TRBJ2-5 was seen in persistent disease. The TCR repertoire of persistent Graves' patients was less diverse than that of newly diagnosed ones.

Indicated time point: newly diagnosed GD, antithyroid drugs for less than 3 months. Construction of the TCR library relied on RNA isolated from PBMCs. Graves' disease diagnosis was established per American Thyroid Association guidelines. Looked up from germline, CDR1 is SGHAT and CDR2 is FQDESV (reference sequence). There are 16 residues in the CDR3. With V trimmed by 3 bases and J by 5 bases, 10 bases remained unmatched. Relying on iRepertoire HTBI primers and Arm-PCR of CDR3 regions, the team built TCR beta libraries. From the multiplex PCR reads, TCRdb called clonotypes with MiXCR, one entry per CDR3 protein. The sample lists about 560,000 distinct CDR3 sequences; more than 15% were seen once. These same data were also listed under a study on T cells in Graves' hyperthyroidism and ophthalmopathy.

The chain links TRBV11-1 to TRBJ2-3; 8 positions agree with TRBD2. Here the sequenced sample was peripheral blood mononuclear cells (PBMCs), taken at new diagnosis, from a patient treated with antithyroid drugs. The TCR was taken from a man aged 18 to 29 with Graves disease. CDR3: CASSLAGGGFGDTQYF. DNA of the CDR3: TGTGCCAGCAGCTTGGCGGGGGGTGGGTTCGGAGATACGCAGTATTTT.